Listed below are T cell receptor beta chains from one sample, sequenced in a study of OX40 agonist ivuxolimab in advanced cancers. Measured with immunoSEQ multiplex PCR; TCRdb has only the in-frame clones, and not every one. The sample lists approximately 120,000 clones, just under 95% occurring once. The sequencing used CD4+ or CD8+ T cells sorted from blood, collected in a trial of the OX40 agonist ivuxolimab. These receptors all come from an adult with an advanced solid tumor such as melanoma, head and neck, liver or kidney cancer. Both conserved end residues are part of each CDR3. The D gene is left open where the match is weak. Not all rows give a size; the values are once, few, many and, for expanded clones, a class.

clone_size	v_call	cdr3_length	j_call	d_call	cdr3_nt	cdr3_aa
NA	TRBV19	14	TRBJ2-1	NA	TGTGCCAGTAGTATAGCGCAGCGTAGGGGAGAGCAGTTCTTC	CASSIAQRRGEQFF
NA	TRBV7-2	15	TRBJ2-7	TRBD2	TGTGCCAGCAGCCCTGGACTAGCGGGAACCTACGAGCAGTACTTC	CASSPGLAGTYEQYF
NA	TRBV7-3	13	TRBJ2-7	TRBD2	TGTGCCGACCGGGACCAGCGGGACCACGAGCAGTACTTC	CADRDQRDHEQYF
NA	TRBV6-5	11	TRBJ1-6	TRBD1	TGTGCCAGCAGTGCGGGACAGCGCCTCCACTTT	CASSAGQRLHF
NA	TRBV14	15	TRBJ2-3	NA	TGTGCCAGCAGCCAAGAAATGCGTGCGACAGATACGCAGTATTTT	CASSQEMRATDTQYF
NA	TRBV14	15	TRBJ2-7	TRBD1	TGTGCCAGCAGCCCAGACCGGGACAGGGAACACGAGCAGTACTTC	CASSPDRDREHEQYF
NA	TRBV29-1	12	TRBJ2-3	NA	TGCAGCGTTGATGGGAGCACAGATACGCAGTATTTT	CSVDGSTDTQYF
NA	TRBV14	16	TRBJ2-1	TRBD1	TGTGCCAGCAGCCCTTGGACAGGTCCTGACTACAATGAGCAGTTCTTC	CASSPWTGPDYNEQFF
once	TRBV7-3	15	TRBJ2-6	TRBD1	TGTGCCAGCCAAACAGGGGGTGCTGGGGCCAACGTCCTGACTTTC	CASQTGGAGANVLTF
NA	TRBV7-2	13	TRBJ2-7	NA	TGTGCCAGCAGCTTACAGGACAGAGGGGCAGAGTACTTC	CASSLQDRGAEYF
NA	TRBV28	13	TRBJ2-7	NA	TGTGCCAGCAGTTCCCGGCCCGTCTACGAGCAGTACTTC	CASSSRPVYEQYF
NA	TRBV6-5	14	TRBJ2-3	NA	TGTGCCAGCAGGAGTGGGACTTTTTCGAATACGCAGTATTTT	CASRSGTFSNTQYF
NA	TRBV14	13	TRBJ2-1	NA	TGTGCCAGCAGCCCTCGGGGGCCCAATGAGCAGTTCTTC	CASSPRGPNEQFF
NA	TRBV5-6	18	TRBJ2-7	TRBD2	TGTGCCAGCAGCTTGGAGAAGGGGATCGGGCTAGCGGGTTACGAGCAGTACTTC	CASSLEKGIGLAGYEQYF
NA	TRBV2	15	TRBJ1-1	TRBD1	TGTGCCAGCAGTGGACAGGGGCGGGGGAACACTGAAGCTTTCTTT	CASSGQGRGNTEAFF
NA	TRBV6-5	13	TRBJ2-7	TRBD2	TGTGCCAGCAGTTGGGAAAGCGGGAACGAGCAGTACTTC	CASSWESGNEQYF
NA	TRBV14	13	TRBJ1-1	NA	TGTGCCAGCAGCCCACAAGAGAACACTGAAGCTTTCTTT	CASSPQENTEAFF
NA	TRBV15	16	TRBJ2-2	NA	TGTGCCACCAGCCCTAGGTGGGGATCCAACACCGGGGAGCTGTTTTTT	CATSPRWGSNTGELFF
NA	TRBV11-3	15	TRBJ1-1	NA	TGTGCCAGCAGCTTAGGGCGGGGGAGCACCGCTGAAGCTTTCTTT	CASSLGRGSTAEAFF
NA	TRBV9	15	TRBJ1-1	TRBD1	TGTGCCAGCAGCGTAGAAGGCAGGGGGAGCACTGAAGCTTTCTTT	CASSVEGRGSTEAFF